This T cell receptor (beta chain) derives from a study of T-cell reconstitution after alpha-beta-depleted transplantation in children. Unique molecular identifiers featured in how the TCRbeta library was prepared. TCRdb reprocessed the PCR reads with MiXCR, giving one entry per CDR3 protein. The sample shows about 360,000 distinct CDR3 sequences, 10% to 15% of them seen only once. Germline V CDR1 and CDR2: SGHVS, FNYEAQ. Trimming removed 3 bases from V and 0 bases from J, with 15 bases in between. The CDR3 runs to 16 residues. The V gene is TRBV7-6, the J gene TRBJ2-7; no firm D call. The specimen was PBMCs, collected from the stem cell graft. The receptor was derived from a human donor who donated a stem cell graft to a child with Fanconi anemia. Here the CDR3 DNA reads TGTGCCAGCAGCTTGAGTGCAGGCGGAAGCTCCTACGAGCAGTACTTC. It translates to CASSLSAGGSSYEQYF.